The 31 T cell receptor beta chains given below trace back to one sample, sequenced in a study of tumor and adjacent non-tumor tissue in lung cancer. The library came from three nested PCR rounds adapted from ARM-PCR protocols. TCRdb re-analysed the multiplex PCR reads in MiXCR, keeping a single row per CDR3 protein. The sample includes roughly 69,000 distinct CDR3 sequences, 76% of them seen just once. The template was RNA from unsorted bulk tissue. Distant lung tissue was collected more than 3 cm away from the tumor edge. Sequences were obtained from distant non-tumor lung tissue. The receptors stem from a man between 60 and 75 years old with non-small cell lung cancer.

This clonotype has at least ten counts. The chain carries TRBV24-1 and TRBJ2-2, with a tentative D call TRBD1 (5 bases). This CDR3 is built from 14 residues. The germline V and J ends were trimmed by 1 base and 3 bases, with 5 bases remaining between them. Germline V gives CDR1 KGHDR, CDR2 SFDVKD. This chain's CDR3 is CATSDFRDTGELFF. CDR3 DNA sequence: TGTGCCACCAGTGATTTCAGGGACACCGGGGAGCTGTTTTTT.

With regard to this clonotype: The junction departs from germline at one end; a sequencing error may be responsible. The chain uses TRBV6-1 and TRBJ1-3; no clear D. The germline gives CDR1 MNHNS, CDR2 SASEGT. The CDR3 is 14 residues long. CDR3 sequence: CASVLHGGGNTTYF. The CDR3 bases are TGTGCCAGCGTCCTGCACGGAGGTGGAAATACCACATATTTT.

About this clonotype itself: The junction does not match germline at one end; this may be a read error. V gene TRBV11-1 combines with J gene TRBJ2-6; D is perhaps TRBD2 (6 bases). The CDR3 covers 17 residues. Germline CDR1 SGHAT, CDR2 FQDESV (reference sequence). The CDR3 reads CASSRIGRPSGANVLTF. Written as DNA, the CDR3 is TGTGCAAGCAGTCGGATAGGGAGGCCTTCCGGGGCCAACGTCCTGACTTTC.

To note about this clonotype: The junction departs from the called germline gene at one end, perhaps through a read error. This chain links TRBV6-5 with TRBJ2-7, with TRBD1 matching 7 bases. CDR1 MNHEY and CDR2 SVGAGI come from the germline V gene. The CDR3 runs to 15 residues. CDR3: CASSYGAGQVYEQHF. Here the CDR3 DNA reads TGTGCCAGCAGTTACGGGGCTGGACAGGTTTACGAACAGCACTTC.

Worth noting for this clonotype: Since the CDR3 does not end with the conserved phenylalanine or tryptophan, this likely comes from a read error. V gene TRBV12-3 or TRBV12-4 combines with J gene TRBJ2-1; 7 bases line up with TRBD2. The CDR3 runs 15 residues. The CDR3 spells CSSSFPQRDHNEQFL. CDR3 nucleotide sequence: TGTAGCAGTAGTTTCCCTCAGCGGGACCACAATGAGCAGTTCTTA.

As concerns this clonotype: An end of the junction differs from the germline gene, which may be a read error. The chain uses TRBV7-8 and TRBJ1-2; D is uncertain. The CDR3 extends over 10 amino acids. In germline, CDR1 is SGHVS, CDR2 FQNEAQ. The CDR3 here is CTSSPGEFTF. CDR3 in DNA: TGTACCAGCAGCCCTGGGGAGTTTACCTTC.

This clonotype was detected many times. CDR3 DNA: TGTGCCAGCAGCCAAGGGGGATCTTTAAGCACCCACTTT. Translation: CASSQGGSLSTHF. The gene calls are TRBV14 and TRBJ1-6; D is unresolved. Deletions cut 1 base from V and 18 bases from J, with 16 bases between. Germline lookup yields CDR1 SGHDN and CDR2 FVKESK. The CDR3 length is 13 residues.

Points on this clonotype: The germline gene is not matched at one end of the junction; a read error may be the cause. CDR3 DNA sequence: TGCAGTACTAGAGTGGCTAGCGGCCTAATGGGGGAGCAGTACTTC. It specifies CSTRVASGLMGEQYF. The chain has TRBV20-1 and TRBJ2-7, with TRBD2 identical over 7 bases. This CDR3 contains 15 residues. CDR1 and CDR2 from the germline V gene are DFQATT and SNEGSKA (reference sequence).

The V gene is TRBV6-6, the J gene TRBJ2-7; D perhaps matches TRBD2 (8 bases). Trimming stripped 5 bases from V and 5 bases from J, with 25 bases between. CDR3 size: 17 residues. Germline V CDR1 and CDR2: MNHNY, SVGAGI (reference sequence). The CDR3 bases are TGTGCCAGCAGTACAGGGGTTGGGGTAGCGGGAAGGAACGAGCAGTACTTC. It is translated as CASSTGVGVAGRNEQYF.

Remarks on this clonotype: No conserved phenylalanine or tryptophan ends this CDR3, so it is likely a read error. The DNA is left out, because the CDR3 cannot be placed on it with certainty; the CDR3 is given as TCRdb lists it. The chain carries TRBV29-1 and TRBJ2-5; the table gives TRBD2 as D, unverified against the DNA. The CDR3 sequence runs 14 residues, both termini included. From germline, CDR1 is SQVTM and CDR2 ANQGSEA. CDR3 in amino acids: CSWARTSAGETQHL.

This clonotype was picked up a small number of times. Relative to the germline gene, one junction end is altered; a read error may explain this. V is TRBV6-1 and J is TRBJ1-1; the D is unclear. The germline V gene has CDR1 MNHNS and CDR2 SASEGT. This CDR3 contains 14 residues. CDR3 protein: CDSTQQILNTEAFF. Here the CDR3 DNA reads TGTGACAGCACCCAGCAAATCTTGAACACTGAAGCTTTCTTT.

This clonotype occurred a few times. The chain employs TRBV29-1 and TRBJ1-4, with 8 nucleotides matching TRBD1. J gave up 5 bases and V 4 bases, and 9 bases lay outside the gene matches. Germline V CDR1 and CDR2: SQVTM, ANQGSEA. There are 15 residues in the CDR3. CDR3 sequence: CSVAPTGVANEKLFF. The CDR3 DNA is TGCAGCGTTGCGCCGACAGGGGTCGCCAATGAAAAACTGTTTTTT.

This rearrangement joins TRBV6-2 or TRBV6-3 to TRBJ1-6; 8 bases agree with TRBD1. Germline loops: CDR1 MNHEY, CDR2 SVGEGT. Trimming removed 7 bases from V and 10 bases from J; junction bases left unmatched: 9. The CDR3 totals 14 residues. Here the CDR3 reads CASIRTGKWSPLHF. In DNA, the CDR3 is TGTGCCAGCATCCGGACAGGGAAGTGGTCACCCCTCCACTTT.

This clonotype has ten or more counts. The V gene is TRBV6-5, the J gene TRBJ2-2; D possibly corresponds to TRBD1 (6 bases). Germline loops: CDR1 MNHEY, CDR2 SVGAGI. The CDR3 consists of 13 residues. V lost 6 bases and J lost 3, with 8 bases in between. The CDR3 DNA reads TGTGCCAGCAGCCCAGGGGACACCGGGGAGCTGTTTTTT. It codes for CASSPGDTGELFF.

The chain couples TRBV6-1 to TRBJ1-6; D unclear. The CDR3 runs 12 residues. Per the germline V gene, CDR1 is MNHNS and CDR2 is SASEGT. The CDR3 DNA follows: TGTGTCTGCAGTGACCGACGTTCACCCCTCCACTTT. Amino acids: CVCSDRRSPLHF.

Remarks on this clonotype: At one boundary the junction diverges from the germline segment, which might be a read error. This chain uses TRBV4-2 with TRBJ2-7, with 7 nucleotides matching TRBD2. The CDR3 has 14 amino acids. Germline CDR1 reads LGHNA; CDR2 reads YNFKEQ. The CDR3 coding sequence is TGTGTCAGCAGCCGAGAAGGGAGGGCCTACGAGCATTACTTC. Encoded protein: CVSSREGRAYEHYF.

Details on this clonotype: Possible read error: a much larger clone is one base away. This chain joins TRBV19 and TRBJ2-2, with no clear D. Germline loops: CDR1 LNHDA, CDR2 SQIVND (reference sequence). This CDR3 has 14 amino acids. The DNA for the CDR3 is TGTGCCAGTACCACAACTACGAAGACCGGGGAGCTGTTTTTT. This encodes CASTTTTKTGELFF.

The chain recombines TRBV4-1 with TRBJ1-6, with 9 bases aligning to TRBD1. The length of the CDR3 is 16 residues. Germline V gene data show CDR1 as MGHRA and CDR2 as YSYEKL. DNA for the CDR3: TGCACCATCAGCCATCCCGGGACAGGGTTGGGTTCACCCCTCCACTTT. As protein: CTISHPGTGLGSPLHF.

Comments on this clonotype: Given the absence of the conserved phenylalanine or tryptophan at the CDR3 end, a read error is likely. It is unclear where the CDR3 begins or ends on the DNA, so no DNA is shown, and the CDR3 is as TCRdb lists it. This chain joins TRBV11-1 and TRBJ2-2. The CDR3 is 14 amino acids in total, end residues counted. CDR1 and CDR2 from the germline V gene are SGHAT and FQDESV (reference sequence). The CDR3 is CPSSYISGTWELYY.

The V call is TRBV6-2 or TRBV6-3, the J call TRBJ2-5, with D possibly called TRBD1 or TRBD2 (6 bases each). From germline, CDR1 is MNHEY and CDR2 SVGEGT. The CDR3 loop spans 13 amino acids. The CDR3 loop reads CASGGTRGETQYF. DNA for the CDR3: TGTGCTAGCGGAGGGACAAGGGGCGAGACCCAGTACTTC.

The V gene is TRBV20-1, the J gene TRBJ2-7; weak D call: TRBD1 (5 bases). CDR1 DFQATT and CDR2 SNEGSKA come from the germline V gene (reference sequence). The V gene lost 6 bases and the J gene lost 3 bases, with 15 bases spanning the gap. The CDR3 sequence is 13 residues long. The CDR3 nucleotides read TGCAGTGCCAGCTATGGGGCGGACTACGAGCAGTACTTC. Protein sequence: CSASYGADYEQYF.

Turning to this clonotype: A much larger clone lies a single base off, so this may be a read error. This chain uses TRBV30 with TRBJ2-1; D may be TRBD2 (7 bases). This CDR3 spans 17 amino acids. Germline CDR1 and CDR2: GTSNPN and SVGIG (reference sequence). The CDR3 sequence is CVGSSESGGRVVNEQFF. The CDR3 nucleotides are TGTGTCGGATCCAGCGAGTCCGGGGGGCGGGTTGTCAATGAGCAGTTCTTC.

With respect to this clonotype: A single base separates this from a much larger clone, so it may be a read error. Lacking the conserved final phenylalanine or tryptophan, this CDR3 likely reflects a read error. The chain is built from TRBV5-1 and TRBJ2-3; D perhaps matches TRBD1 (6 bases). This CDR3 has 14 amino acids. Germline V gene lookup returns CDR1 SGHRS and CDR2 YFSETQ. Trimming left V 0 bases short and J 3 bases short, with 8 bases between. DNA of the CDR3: TGCGCCAGCAGCTTGGAGCAGGGGACAGATACGCAGTATTTA. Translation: CASSLEQGTDTQYL.

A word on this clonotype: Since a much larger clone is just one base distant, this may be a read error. The CDR3 region has the DNA TGTGCCAGCAGCCACAGGAGGCTGGCTAACTATGGCTACACCTTC. Amino acids: CASSHRRLANYGYTF. The gene calls are TRBV5-6 and TRBJ1-2, with D perhaps TRBD1 (5 bases). The CDR3 extends over 15 amino acids. Per the germline V gene, CDR1 is SGHDT and CDR2 is YYEEEE. The germline V and J ends were trimmed by 4 bases and 0 bases, with 13 bases remaining between them.

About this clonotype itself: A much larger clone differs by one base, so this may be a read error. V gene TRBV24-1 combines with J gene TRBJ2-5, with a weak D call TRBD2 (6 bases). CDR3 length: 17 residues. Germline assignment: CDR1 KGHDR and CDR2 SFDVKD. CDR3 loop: CATRDLPTGGVKETQYF. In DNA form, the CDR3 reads TGTGCCACCAGAGATTTACCAACAGGAGGGGTGAAAGAGACCCAGTACTTC.

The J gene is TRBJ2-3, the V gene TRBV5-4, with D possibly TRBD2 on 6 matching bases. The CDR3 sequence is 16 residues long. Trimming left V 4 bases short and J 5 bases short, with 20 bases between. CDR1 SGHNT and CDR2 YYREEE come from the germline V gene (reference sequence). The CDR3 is CASSPTDRESGDTQYF. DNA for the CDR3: TGTGCCAGCAGCCCTACCGATCGGGAGTCAGGAGATACGCAGTATTTT. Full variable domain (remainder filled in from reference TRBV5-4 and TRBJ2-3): ETGVTQSPTHLIKTRGQQVTLRCSSQSGHNTVSWYQQALGQGPQFIFQYYREEENGRGNFPPRFSGLQFPNYSSELNVNALELDDSALYLCASSPTDRESGDTQYFGPGTRLTVL.

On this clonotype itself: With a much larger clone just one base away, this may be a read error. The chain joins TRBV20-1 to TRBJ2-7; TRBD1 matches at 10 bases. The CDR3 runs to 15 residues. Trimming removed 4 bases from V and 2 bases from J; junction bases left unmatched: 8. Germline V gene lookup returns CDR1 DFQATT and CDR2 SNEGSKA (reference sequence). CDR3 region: CSAKFLGTGAYEQYF. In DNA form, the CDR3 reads TGCAGTGCTAAATTTCTGGGGACAGGGGCCTACGAGCAGTACTTC.

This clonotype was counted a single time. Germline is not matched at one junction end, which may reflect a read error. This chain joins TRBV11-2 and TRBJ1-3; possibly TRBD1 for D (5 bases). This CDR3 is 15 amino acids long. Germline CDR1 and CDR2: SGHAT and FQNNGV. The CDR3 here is CSSNLNSGPGNTIYF. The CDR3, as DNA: TGTTCCAGCAACTTAAATTCAGGGCCTGGAAACACCATATATTTT.

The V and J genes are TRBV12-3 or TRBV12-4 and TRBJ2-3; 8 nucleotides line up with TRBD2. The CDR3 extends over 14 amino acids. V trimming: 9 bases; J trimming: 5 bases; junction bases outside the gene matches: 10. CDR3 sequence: CASSPTSGIDTQYF. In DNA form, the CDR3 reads TGTGCCAGTAGTCCCACTAGCGGCATAGATACGCAGTATTTT.

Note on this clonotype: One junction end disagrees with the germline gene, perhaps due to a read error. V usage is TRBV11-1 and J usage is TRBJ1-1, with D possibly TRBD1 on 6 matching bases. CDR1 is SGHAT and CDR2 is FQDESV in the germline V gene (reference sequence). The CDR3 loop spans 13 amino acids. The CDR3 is CAVSLAPGAEAFF. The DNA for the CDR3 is TGTGCCGTCAGCTTAGCGCCGGGGGCTGAAGCATTCTTT.

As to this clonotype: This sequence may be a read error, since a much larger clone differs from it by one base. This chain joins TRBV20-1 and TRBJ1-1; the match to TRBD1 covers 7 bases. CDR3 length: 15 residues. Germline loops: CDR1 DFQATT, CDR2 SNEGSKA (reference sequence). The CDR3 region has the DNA TGCAGTGTTAGAGGGGGCAGAAACATGAACACTGAAGCTTTCTTT. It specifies CSVRGGRNMNTEAFF.